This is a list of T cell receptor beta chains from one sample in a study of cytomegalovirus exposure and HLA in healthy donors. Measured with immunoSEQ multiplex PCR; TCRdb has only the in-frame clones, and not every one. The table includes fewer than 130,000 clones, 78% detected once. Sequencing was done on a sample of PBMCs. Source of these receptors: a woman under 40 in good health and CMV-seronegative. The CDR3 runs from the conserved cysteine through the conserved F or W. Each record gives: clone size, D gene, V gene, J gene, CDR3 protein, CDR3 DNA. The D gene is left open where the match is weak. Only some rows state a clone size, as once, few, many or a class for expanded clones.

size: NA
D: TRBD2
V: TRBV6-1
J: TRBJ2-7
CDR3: CASSALAGAYEQYF
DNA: TGTGCCAGCAGCGCACTAGCGGGAGCCTACGAGCAGTACTTC

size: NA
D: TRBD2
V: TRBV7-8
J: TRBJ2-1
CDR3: CASSWGGLAATYNEQFF
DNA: TGTGCCAGCAGCTGGGGGGGACTAGCGGCGACCTACAATGAGCAGTTCTTC

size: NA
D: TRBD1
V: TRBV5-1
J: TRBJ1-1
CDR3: CASRHRGQNTEAFF
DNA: TGCGCCAGCAGACACAGGGGACAGAACACTGAAGCTTTCTTT

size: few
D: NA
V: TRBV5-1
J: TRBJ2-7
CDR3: CASSNSYEQYF
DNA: TGCGCCAGCAGCAATTCGTACGAGCAGTACTTC

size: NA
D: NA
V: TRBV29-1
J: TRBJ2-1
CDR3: CSVGLRSLYNEQFF
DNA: TGCAGCGTTGGGCTCAGGTCCCTTTACAATGAGCAGTTCTTC

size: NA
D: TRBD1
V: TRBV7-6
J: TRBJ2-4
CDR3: CASSPGTGVHIQYF
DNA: TGTGCCAGCAGCCCCGGGACAGGGGTACACATTCAGTACTTC

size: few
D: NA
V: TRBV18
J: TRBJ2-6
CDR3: CASSIYLQGSGANVLTF
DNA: TGTGCCAGCTCAATATATCTCCAGGGGTCTGGGGCCAACGTCCTGACTTTC

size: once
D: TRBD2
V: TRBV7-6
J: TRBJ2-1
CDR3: CASSPSGEAYNEQFF
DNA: TGTGCCAGCAGCCCCAGCGGGGAAGCCTACAATGAGCAGTTCTTC

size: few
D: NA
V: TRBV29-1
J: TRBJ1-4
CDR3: CSVGGPDEKLFF
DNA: TGCAGCGTTGGCGGGCCAGATGAAAAACTGTTTTTT

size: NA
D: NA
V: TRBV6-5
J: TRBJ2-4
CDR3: CASSSPGLAKNIQYF
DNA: TGTGCCAGCAGTTCCCCAGGGCTAGCCAAAAACATTCAGTACTTC

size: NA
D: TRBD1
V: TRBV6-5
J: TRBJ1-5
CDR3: CASSTDRGNQPQHF
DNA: TGTGCCAGCAGTACCGACAGGGGCAATCAGCCCCAGCATTTT

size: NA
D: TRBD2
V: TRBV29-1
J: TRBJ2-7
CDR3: CSVEGLADSYEQYF
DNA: TGCAGCGTTGAGGGACTAGCGGATTCCTACGAGCAGTACTTC

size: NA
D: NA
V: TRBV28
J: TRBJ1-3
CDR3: CASSYPDSSGNTIYF
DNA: TGTGCCAGCAGTTACCCGGACAGCTCTGGAAACACCATATATTTT

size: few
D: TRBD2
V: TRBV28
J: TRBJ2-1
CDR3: CASSLRTWEGYNEQFF
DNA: TGTGCCAGCAGTTTACGTACGTGGGAGGGATACAATGAGCAGTTCTTC

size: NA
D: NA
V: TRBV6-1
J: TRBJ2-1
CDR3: CASSPIPTRGNEQFF
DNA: TGTGCCAGCAGCCCCATCCCGACTAGAGGCAATGAGCAGTTCTTC

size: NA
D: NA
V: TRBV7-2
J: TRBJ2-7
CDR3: CASSLGDKPREQYF
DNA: TGTGCCAGCAGCTTAGGGGACAAGCCTCGGGAGCAGTACTTC

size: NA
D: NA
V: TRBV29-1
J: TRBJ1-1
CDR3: CSVEGRVNTEAFF
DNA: TGCAGCGTGGAGGGACGGGTGAACACTGAAGCTTTCTTT

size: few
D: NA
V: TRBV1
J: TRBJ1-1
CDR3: CTSSQEGRGRVDTEAFF
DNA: TGCACCAGCAGCCAAGAGGGCAGGGGGCGGGTGGACACTGAAGCTTTCTTT

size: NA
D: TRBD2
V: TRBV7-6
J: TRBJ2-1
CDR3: CASSLSGTSGGARQFF
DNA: TGTGCCAGCAGCTTATCGGGGACTAGCGGGGGGGCGAGGCAGTTCTTC

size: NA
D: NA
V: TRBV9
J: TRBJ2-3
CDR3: CASSDRLDPDTQYF
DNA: TGTGCCAGCAGCGATCGACTAGATCCAGATACGCAGTATTTT

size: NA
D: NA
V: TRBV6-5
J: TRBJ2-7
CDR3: CASSVQGEGDEQYF
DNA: TGTGCCAGCAGCGTACAGGGGGAGGGGGACGAGCAGTACTTC

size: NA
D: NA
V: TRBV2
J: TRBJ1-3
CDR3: CASSDAGPTSGNTIYF
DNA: TGTGCCAGCAGTGACGCAGGGCCCACCTCTGGAAACACCATATATTTT

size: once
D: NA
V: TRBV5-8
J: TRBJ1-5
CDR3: CASSLAGEWSNQPQHF
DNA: TGTGCCAGCAGCTTGGCAGGGGAGTGGAGCAATCAGCCCCAGCATTTT

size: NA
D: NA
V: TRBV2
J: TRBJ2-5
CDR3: CASSYREGETQYF
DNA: TGTGCCAGCAGTTACAGGGAGGGGGAGACCCAGTACTTC

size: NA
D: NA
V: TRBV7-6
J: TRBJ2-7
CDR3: CASSLVAGYSYEQYF
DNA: TGTGCCAGCAGCTTAGTGGCAGGATACTCCTACGAGCAGTACTTC

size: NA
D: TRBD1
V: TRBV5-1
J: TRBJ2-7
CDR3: CASSFSGGSYEQYF
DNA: TGCGCCAGCAGCTTTTCAGGGGGTAGCTACGAGCAGTACTTC

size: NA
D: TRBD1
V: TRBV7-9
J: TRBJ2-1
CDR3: CASSSAGTGYNEQFF
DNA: TGTGCCAGCAGCTCGGCCGGGACAGGATACAATGAGCAGTTCTTC

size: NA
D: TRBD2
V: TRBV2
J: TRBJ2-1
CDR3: CASRTSGGQNEQFF
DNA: TGTGCCAGTCGGACTAGCGGGGGGCAAAATGAGCAGTTCTTC

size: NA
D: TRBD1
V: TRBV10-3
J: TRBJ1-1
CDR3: CAIRTGGPSAEAFF
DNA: TGTGCCATCAGGACAGGGGGGCCCTCGGCTGAAGCTTTCTTT

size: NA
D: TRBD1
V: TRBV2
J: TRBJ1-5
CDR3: CASSERDGRGSLGGNQPQHF
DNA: TGTGCCAGCAGTGAGCGGGACGGCAGGGGGTCCCTGGGAGGCAATCAGCCCCAGCATTTT

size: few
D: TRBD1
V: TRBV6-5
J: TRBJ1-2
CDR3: CASSYTQGNGYTF
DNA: TGTGCCAGCAGTTACACACAGGGGAATGGCTACACCTTC

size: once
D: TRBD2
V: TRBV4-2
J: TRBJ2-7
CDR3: CASSQDSGLAIYEQYF
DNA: TGTGCCAGCAGCCAGGATTCGGGACTAGCAATCTACGAGCAGTACTTC

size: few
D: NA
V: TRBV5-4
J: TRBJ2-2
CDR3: CASSLVFQNTGELFF
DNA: TGTGCCAGCAGCTTGGTGTTCCAGAACACCGGGGAGCTGTTTTTT

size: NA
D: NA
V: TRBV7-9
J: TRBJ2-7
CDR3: CASSLTGAENEQYF
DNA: TGTGCCAGCAGCTTAACGGGAGCGGAGAACGAGCAGTACTTC

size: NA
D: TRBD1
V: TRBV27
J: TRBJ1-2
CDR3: CASSTLRGGNYGYTF
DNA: TGTGCCAGCAGTACCCTACGAGGGGGCAACTATGGCTACACCTTC

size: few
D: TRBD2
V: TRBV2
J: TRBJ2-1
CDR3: CASSGLAGGSKAYNEQFF
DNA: TGTGCCAGCAGTGGACTAGCGGGGGGGTCCAAAGCTTACAATGAGCAGTTCTTC

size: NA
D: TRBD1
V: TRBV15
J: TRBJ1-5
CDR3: CATSRGDHSRGFRNQPQHF
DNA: TGTGCCACCAGCAGAGGTGACCACTCCAGGGGGTTTCGGAATCAGCCCCAGCATTTT

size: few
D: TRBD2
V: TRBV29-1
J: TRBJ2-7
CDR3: CSVRTSGTYEQYF
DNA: TGCAGCGTTAGGACTAGCGGGACCTACGAGCAGTACTTC

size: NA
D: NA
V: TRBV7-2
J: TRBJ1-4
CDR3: CASSLSGSNEKLFF
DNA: TGTGCCAGCAGCCTAAGCGGGTCTAATGAAAAACTGTTTTTT

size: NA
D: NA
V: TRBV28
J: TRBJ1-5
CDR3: CASSLGSQINQPQHF
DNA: TGTGCCAGCAGTTTAGGTTCTCAGATCAATCAGCCCCAGCATTTT

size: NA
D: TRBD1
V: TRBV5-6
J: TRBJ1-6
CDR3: CASSFQVGTGGDSPLHF
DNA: TGTGCCAGCAGCTTCCAGGTCGGGACAGGGGGCGATTCACCCCTCCACTTT

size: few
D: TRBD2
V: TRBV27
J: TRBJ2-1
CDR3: CASYSWRSGRNEQFF
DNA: TGTGCCAGCTACTCTTGGCGGAGCGGGAGGAATGAGCAGTTCTTC

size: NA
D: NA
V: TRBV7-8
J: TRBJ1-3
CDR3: CASSYRGSGNTIYF
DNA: TGTGCCAGCAGCTATAGGGGCTCTGGAAACACCATATATTTT

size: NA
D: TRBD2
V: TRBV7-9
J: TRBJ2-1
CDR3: CASSSWTAGEFF
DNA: TGTGCCAGCAGCTCTTGGACAGCGGGGGAGTTCTTC

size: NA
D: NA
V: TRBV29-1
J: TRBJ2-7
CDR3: CSIRLVSEQYF
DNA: TGCAGCATAAGACTAGTAAGCGAGCAGTACTTC

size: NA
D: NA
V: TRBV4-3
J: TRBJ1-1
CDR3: CASSHRLGGSGTEAFF
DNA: TGCGCCAGCAGCCACCGACTGGGGGGTAGTGGCACTGAAGCTTTCTTT

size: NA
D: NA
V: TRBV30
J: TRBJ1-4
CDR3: CAWSVQGLREKLFF
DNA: TGTGCCTGGAGTGTGCAGGGTCTCCGTGAAAAACTGTTTTTT

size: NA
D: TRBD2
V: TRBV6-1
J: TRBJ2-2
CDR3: CASSASGVYTGELFF
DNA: TGTGCCAGTAGCGCTAGCGGGGTTTACACCGGGGAGCTGTTTTTT

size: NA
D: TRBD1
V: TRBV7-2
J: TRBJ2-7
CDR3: CASSSTGDSYEQYF
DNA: TGTGCCAGCAGCTCGACAGGGGATTCATACGAGCAGTACTTC

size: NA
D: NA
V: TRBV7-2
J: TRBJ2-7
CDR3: CASSFGSRYEQYF
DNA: TGTGCCAGCAGCTTCGGGAGTCGATACGAGCAGTACTTC

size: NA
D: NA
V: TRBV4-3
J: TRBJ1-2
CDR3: CASSQARGDAYGYTF
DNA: TGCGCCAGCAGCCAAGCCCGCGGGGACGCTTATGGCTACACCTTC

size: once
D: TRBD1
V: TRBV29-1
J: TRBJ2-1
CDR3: CSVDAPTGGEEQFF
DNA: TGCAGCGTTGACGCCCCGACAGGGGGTGAGGAGCAGTTCTTC

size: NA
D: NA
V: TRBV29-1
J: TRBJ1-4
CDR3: CSVDATAGEKLFF
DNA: TGCAGCGTTGACGCCACGGCGGGTGAAAAACTGTTTTTT

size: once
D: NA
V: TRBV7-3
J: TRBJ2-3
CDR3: CASRYSSTDTQYF
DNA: TGTGCCAGCAGATATAGCAGTACAGATACGCAGTATTTT

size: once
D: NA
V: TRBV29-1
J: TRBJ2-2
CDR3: CSGAGLFTGELFF
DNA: TGCAGCGGGGCGGGCTTATTTACCGGGGAGCTGTTTTTT